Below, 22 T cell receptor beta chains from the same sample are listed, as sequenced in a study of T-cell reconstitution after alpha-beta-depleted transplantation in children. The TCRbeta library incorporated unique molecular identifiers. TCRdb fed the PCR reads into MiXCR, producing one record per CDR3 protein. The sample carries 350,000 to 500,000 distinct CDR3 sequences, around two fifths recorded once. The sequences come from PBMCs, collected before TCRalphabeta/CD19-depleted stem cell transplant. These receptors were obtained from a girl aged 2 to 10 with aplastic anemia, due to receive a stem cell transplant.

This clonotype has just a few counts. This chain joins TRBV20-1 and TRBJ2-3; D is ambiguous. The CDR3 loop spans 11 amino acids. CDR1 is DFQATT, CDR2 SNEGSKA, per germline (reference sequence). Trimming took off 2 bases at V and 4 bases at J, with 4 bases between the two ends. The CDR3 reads CSARQPDTQYF. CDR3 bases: TGCAGTGCTAGACAGCCAGATACGCAGTATTTT.

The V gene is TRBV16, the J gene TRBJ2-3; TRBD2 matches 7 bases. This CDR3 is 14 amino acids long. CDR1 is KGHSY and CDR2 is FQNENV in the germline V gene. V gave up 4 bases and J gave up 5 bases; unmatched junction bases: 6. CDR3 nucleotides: TGTGCCAGCAGCCTTCAGCGGGGCGGAGATACGCAGTATTTT. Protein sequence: CASSLQRGGDTQYF.

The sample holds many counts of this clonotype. The CDR3 spells CSASGHRALRTEAFF. Written as DNA, the CDR3 is TGCAGTGCTAGTGGTCACAGGGCGCTGAGGACTGAAGCTTTCTTT. The V call is TRBV20-1, the J call TRBJ1-1; D might be TRBD1 (6 bases). The germline gives CDR1 DFQATT, CDR2 SNEGSKA (reference sequence). Trimming pared 3 bases from V and 5 bases from J, leaving 19 bases between. The CDR3 covers 15 residues.

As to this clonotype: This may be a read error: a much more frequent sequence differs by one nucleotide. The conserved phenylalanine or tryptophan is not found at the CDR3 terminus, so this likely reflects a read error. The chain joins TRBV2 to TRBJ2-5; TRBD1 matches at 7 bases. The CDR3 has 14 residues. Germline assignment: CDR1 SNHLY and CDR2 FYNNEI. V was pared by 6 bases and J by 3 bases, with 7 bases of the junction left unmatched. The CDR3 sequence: CASSSVTGEETQYY. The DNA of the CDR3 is TGTGCCAGCAGCTCCGTTACAGGGGAAGAGACCCAGTACTAC.

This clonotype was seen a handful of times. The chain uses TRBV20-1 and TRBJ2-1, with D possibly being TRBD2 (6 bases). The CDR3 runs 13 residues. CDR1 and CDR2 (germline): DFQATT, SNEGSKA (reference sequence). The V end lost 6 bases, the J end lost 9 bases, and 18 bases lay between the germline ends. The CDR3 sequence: CSALGDFFREQFF. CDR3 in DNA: TGCAGTGCCCTGGGGGACTTCTTTCGTGAGCAGTTCTTC.

As DNA, the CDR3 is TGTGCCAGCAGTGAGCCAGGGAGGGCCGGGGAGCTGTTTTTT. Encoded protein: CASSEPGRAGELFF. The chain employs TRBV6-1 and TRBJ2-2, with 7 bases fitting TRBD2. The germline V gene encodes CDR1 MNHNS and CDR2 SASEGT. The CDR3 extends over 14 amino acids. Losses at the gene ends were 3 bases for V and 6 bases for J; bases not matched to a gene: 4.

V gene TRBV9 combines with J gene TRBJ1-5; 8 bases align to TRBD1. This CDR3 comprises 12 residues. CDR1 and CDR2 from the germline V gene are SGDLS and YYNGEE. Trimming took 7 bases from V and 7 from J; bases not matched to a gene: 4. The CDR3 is CASGQGGQPQHF. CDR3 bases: TGTGCCAGCGGACAGGGAGGGCAGCCCCAGCATTTT. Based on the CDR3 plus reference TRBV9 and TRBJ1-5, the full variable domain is DSGVTQTPKHLITATGQRVTLRCSPRSGDLSVYWYQQSLDQGLQFLIQYYNGEERAKGNILERFSAQQFPDLHSELNLSSLELGDSALYFCASGQGGQPQHFGDGTRLSIL.

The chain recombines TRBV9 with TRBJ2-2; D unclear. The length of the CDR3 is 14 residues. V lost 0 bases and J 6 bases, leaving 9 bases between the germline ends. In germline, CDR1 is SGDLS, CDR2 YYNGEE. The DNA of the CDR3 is TGTGCCAGCAGCGTAGTCCCAGAGGCCGGGGAGCTGTTTTTT. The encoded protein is CASSVVPEAGELFF.

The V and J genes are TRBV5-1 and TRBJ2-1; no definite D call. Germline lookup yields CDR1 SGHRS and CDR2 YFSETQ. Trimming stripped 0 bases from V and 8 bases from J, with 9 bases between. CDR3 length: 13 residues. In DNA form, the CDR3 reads TGCGCCAGCAGCTTGGCCACGGAGCATGAGCAGTTCTTC. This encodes CASSLATEHEQFF.

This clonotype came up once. CDR3 sequence: CASSLAGGRRGYGYTF. Here the CDR3 DNA reads TGCGCCAGCAGCTTGGCCGGTGGCAGGCGGGGCTATGGCTACACCTTC. V gene TRBV5-1 combines with J gene TRBJ1-2; unclear D gene. The CDR3 length is 16 residues. Germline CDR1 reads SGHRS; CDR2 reads YFSETQ. V was clipped by 0 bases and J by 4 bases, with 16 bases between them. Based on the CDR3 plus reference TRBV5-1 and TRBJ1-2, the full variable domain is KAGVTQTPRYLIKTRGQQVTLSCSPISGHRSVSWYQQTPGQGLQFLFEYFSETQRNKGNFPGRFSGRQFSNSRSEMNVSTLELGDSALYLCASSLAGGRRGYGYTFGSGTRLTVV.

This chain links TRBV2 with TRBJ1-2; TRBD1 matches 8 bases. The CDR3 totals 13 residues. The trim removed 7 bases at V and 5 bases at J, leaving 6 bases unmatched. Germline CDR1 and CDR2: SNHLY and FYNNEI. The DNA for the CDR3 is TGTGCCAGCAACTCACAGGGGGGGTATGGCTACACCTTC. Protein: CASNSQGGYGYTF.

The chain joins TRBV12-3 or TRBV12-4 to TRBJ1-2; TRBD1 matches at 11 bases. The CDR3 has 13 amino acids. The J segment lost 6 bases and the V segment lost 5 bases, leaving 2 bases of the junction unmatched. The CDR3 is CASSRGQGDGYTF. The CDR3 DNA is TGTGCCAGCAGTCGGGGACAGGGGGATGGCTACACCTTC.

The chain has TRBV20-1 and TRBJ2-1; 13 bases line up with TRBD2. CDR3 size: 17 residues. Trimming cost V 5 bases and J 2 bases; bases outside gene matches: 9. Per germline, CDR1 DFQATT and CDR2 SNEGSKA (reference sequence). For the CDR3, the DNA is TGCAGTGCTGCCGGGACTAGCGGGACAGCTCCCTACAATGAGCAGTTCTTC. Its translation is CSAAGTSGTAPYNEQFF.

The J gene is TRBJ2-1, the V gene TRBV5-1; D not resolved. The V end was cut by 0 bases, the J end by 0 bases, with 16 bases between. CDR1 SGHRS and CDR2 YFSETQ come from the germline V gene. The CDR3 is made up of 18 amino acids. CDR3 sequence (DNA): TGCGCCAGCAGCTTGGCGCCCTCACGTCTGAGCTCCTACAATGAGCAGTTCTTC. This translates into CASSLAPSRLSSYNEQFF.

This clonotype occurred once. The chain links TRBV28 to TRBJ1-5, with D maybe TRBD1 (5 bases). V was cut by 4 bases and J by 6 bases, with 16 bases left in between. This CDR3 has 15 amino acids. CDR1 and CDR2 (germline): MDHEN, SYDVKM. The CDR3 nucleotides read TGTGCCAGCAGTTCGGGTGGGGCAGGGCTTCAGCCCCAGCATTTT. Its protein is CASSSGGAGLQPQHF.

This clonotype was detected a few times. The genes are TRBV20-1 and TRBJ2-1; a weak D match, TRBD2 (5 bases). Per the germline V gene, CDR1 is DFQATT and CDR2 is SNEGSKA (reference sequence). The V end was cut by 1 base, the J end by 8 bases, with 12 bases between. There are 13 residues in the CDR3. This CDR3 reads CSARVSGNHEQFF. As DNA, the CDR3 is TGCAGTGCTAGAGTATCGGGAAACCATGAGCAGTTCTTC.

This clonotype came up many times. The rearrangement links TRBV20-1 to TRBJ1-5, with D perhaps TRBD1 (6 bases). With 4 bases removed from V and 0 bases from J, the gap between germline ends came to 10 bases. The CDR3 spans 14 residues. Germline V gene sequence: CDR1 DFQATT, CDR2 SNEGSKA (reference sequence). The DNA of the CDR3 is TGCAGTGCTATCACAGGGCTTAGCAATCAGCCCCAGCATTTT. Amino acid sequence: CSAITGLSNQPQHF.

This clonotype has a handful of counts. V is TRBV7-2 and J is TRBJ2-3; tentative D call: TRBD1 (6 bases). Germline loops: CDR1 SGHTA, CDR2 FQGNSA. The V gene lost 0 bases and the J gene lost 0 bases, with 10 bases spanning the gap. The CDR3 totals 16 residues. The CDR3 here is CASSLAWGPSTDTQYF. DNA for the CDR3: TGTGCCAGCAGCTTAGCATGGGGGCCCAGCACAGATACGCAGTATTTT.

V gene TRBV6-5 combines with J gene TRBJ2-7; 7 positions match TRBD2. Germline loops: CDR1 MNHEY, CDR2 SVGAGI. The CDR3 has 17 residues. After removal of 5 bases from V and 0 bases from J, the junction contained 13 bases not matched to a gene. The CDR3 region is CASSLLALAASSYEQYF. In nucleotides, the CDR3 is TGTGCCAGCAGTCTCCTCGCCCTAGCGGCCAGCTCCTACGAGCAGTACTTC.

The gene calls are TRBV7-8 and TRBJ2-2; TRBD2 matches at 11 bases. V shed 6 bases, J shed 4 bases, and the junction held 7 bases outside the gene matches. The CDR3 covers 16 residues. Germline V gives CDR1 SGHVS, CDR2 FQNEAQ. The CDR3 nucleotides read TGTGCCAGCAGATTACTAGCGGGAGCACCCACCGGGGAGCTGTTTTTT. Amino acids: CASRLLAGAPTGELFF.

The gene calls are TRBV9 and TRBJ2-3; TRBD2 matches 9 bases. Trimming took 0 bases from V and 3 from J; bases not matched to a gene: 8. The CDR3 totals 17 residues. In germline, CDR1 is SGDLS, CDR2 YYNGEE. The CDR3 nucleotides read TGTGCCAGCAGCGTAGATGGGCGGGGGGGCTGGACAGATACGCAGTATTTT. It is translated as CASSVDGRGGWTDTQYF.

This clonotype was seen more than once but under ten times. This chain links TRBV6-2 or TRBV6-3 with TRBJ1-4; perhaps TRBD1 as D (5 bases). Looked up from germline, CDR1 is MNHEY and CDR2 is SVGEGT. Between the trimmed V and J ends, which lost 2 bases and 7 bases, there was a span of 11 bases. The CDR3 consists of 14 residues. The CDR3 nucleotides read TGTGCCAGCAGTTACGTAGGGGATGGTGAAAAACTGTTTTTT. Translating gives CASSYVGDGEKLFF.